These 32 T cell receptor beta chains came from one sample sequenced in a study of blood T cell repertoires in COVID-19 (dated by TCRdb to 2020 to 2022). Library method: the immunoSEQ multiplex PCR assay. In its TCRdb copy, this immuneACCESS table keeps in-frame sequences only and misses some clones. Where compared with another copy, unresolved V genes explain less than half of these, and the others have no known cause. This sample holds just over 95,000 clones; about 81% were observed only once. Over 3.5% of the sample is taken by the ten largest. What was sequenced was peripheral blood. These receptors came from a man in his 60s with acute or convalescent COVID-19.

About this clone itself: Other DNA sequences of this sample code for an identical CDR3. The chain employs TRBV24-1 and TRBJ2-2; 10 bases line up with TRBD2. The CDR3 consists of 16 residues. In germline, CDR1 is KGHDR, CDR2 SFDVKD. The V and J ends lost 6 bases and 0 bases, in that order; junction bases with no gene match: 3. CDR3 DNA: TGTGCCACCAGTCCTAGCGGGGGTTCGAACACCGGGGAGCTGTTTTTT. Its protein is CATSPSGGSNTGELFF.

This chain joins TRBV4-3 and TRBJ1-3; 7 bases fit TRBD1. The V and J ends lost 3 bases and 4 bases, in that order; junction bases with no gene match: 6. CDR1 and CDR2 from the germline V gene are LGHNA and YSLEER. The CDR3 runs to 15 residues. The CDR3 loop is CASSHKWDRGNTIYF. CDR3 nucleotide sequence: TGCGCCAGCAGCCATAAATGGGACAGAGGAAACACCATATATTTT.

The CDR3 region is CASRGPAGGRETQYF. The CDR3 DNA reads as TGTGCCAGTAGGGGCCCAGCGGGAGGGCGGGAGACCCAGTACTTC. V is TRBV19 and J is TRBJ2-5; 10 bases fit TRBD2. Germline V lookup: CDR1 LNHDA, CDR2 SQIVND (reference sequence). V shed 6 bases, J shed 5 bases, and the junction held 9 bases outside the gene matches. There are 15 residues in the CDR3. Based on the CDR3 plus reference TRBV19 and TRBJ2-5, the full variable domain is DGGITQSPKYLFRKEGQNVTLSCEQNLNHDAMYWYRQDPGQGLRLIYYSQIVNDFQKGDIAEGYSVSREKKESFPLTVTSAQKNPTAFYLCASRGPAGGRETQYFGPGTRLLVL.

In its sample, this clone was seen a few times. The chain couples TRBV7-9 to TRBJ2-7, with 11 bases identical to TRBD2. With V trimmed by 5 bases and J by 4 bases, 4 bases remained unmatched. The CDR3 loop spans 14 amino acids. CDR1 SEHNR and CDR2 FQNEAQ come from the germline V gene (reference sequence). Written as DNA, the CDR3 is TGTGCCAGCAGCGAAGGGACTAGCGGTTACGAGCAGTACTTC. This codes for CASSEGTSGYEQYF. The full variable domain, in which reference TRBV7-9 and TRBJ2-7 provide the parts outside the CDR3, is DTGVSQNPRHKITKRGQNVTFRCDPISEHNRLYWYRQTLGQGPEFLTYFQNEAQLEKSRLLSDRFSAERPKGSFSTLEIQRTEQGDSAMYLCASSEGTSGYEQYFGPGTRLTVT.

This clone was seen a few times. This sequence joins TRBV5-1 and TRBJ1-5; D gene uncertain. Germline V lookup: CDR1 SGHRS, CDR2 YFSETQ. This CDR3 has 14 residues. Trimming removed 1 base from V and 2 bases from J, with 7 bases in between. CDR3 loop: CASSLMYGNQPQHF. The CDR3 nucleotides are TGCGCCAGCAGCTTGATGTATGGCAATCAGCCCCAGCATTTT.

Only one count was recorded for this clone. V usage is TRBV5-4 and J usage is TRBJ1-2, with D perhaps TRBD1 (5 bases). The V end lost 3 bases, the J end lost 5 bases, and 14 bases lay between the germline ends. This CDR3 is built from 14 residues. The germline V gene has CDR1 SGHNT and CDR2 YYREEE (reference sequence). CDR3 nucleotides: TGTGCCAGCAGCTCAGGGACTGACCTTTATGGCTACACCTTC. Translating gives CASSSGTDLYGYTF.

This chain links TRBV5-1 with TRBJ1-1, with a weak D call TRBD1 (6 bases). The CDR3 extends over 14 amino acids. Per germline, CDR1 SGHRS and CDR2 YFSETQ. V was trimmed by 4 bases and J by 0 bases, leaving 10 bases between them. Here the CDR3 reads CASSGGQLNTEAFF. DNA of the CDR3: TGCGCCAGCAGCGGAGGACAGCTGAACACTGAAGCTTTCTTT.

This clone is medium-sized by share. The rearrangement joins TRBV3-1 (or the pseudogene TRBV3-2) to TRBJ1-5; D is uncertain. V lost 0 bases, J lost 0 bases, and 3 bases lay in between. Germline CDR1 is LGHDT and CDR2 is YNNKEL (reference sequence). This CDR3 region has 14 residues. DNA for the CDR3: TGTGCCAGCAGCCAAGATTATAGCAATCAGCCCCAGCATTTT. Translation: CASSQDYSNQPQHF.

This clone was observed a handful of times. CDR3 protein: CASSLTAYEQYF. The CDR3 DNA reads as TGTGCCAGCAGCTTGACGGCCTACGAGCAGTACTTC. This chain connects TRBV5-6 to TRBJ2-7, with unresolved D. Germline assignment: CDR1 SGHDT and CDR2 YYEEEE. The CDR3 contains 12 residues. The V and J ends lost 1 base and 2 bases respectively, with 4 bases between them.

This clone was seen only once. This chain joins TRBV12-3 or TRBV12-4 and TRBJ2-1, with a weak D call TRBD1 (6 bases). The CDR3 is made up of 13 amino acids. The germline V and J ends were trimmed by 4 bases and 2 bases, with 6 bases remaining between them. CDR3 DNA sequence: TGTGCCAGCAGTTGGACAGCCTACAATGAGCAGTTCTTC. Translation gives CASSWTAYNEQFF.

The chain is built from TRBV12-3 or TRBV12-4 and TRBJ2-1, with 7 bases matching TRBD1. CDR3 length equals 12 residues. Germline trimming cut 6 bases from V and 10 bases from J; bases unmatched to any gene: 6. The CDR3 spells CASSPTGLEQFF. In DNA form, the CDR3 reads TGTGCCAGCAGCCCGACAGGGTTGGAGCAGTTCTTC.

The CDR3 nucleotides are TGTGCCAGCAGCCCCTGGGGCGGGGGGGGCCAAGAGACCCAGTACTTC. Translating it yields CASSPWGGGGQETQYF. The rearrangement links TRBV7-3 to TRBJ2-5, with TRBD2 matching 9 bases. CDR1 is SGHTA, CDR2 FQGTGA, per germline. J lost 1 base, V lost 5 bases, and 8 bases had no gene match. The CDR3 covers 16 residues.

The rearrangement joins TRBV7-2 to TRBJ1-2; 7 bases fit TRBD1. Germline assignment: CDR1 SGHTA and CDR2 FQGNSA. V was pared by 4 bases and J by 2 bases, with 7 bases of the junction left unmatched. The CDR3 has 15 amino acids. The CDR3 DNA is TGTGCCAGCAGCTACCAACAGGGGACCAACTATGGCTACACCTTC. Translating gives CASSYQQGTNYGYTF.

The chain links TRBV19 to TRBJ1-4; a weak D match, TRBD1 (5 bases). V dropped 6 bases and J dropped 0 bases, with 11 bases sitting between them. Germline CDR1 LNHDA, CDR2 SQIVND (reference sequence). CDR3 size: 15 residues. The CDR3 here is CASRKTAATNEKLFF. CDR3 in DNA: TGTGCCAGTAGAAAGACAGCCGCAACTAATGAAAAACTGTTTTTT.

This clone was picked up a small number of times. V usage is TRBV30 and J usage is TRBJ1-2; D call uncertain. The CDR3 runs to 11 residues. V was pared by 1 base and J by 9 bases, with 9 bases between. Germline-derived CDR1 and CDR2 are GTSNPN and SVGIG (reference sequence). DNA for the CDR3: TGTGCCTGGAGTGCCACAAGTAGCTACACCTTC. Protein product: CAWSATSSYTF.

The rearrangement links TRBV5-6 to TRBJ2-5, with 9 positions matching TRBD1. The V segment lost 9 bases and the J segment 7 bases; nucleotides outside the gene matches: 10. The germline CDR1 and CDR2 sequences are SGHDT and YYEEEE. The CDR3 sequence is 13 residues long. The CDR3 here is CATGRDRVGTQYF. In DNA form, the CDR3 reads TGTGCCACCGGACGGGACAGGGTAGGGACCCAGTACTTC.

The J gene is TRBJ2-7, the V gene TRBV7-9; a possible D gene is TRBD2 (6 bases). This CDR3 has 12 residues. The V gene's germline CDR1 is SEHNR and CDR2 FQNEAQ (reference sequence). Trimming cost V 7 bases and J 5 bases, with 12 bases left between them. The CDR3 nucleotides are TGTGCCAGCACCTCCCGCGGGAACGAGCAGTACTTC. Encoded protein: CASTSRGNEQYF.

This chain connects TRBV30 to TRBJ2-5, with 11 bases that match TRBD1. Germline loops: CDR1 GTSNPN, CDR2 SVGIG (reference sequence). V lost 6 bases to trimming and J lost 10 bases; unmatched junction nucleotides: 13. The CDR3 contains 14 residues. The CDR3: CACDSRDRGWDQYF. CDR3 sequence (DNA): TGTGCCTGTGACTCCCGGGACAGGGGGTGGGACCAGTACTTC.

The CDR3 sequence: CASTTGNEKLFF. CDR3 nucleotides: TGCGCCAGCACGACAGGGAACGAAAAACTGTTTTTT. This chain uses TRBV5-1 with TRBJ1-4, with 7 nucleotides matching TRBD1. Germline values: CDR1 SGHRS, CDR2 YFSETQ. The CDR3 runs to 12 residues. Losses at the gene ends were 6 bases for V and 8 bases for J; bases not matched to a gene: 4.

The CDR3 sequence: CASSRDRGYEQYV. In nucleotides, the CDR3 is TGTGCCAGCTCAAGGGACAGGGGTTACGAGCAGTACGTC. The gene calls are TRBV18 and TRBJ2-7; 10 bases map to TRBD1. Germline CDR1 and CDR2: KGHSH and LQKENI. The CDR3 spans 13 residues. The V and J ends lost 5 bases and 4 bases, in that order; junction bases with no gene match: 2.

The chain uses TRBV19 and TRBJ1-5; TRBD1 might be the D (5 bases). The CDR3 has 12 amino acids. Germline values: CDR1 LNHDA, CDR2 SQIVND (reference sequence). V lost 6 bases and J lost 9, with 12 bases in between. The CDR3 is CASSPGDWPQHF. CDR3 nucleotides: TGTGCCAGTAGCCCCGGGGACTGGCCCCAGCATTTT.

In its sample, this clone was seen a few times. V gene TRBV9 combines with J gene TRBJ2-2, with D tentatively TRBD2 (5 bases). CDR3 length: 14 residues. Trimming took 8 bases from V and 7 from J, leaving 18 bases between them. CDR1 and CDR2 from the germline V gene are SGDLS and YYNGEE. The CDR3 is CASRPGIPDGELFF. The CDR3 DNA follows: TGTGCCAGTCGCCCGGGAATACCGGACGGGGAGCTGTTTTTT.

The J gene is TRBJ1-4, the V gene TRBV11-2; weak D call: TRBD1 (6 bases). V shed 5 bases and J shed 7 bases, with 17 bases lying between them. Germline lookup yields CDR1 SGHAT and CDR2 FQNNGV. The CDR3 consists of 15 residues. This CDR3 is CASSAMAGVGEKLFF. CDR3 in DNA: TGTGCCAGCAGCGCAATGGCAGGGGTGGGTGAAAAACTGTTTTTT.

CDR3 region: CASSYLFLTDTQYF. CDR3 nucleotides: TGTGCCAGCAGTTACTTATTCCTTACAGATACGCAGTATTTT. The J gene is TRBJ2-3, the V gene TRBV6-2 or TRBV6-3; D not resolved. The CDR3 has 14 residues. Germline loops: CDR1 MNHEY, CDR2 SVGEGT. Deletions cut 1 base from V and 3 bases from J, with 8 bases between.

The CDR3 nucleotides read TGTGCCAGCGAGCGGGGGGCGAATCAGTTTCAGGGTGAAAAACTGTTTTTT. The encoded protein is CASERGANQFQGEKLFF. V and J are TRBV7-9 and TRBJ1-4; tentatively, D is TRBD1 (6 bases). V shed 8 bases and J shed 7 bases, with 26 bases lying between them. Per the germline V gene, CDR1 is SEHNR and CDR2 is FQNEAQ (reference sequence). The CDR3 is made up of 17 amino acids.

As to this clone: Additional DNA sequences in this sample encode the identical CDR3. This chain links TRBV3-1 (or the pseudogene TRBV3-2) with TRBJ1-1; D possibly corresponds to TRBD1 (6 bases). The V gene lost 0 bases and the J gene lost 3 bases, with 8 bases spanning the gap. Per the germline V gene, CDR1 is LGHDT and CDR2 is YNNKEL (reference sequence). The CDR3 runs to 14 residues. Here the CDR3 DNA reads TGTGCCAGCAGCCAAGATCCAGGGGACACTGAAGCTTTCTTT. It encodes CASSQDPGDTEAFF.

The CDR3 coding sequence is TGCGCCAGCAGCTTGGCAGGGCGAAACACCATATATTTT. Translated: CASSLAGRNTIYF. J is TRBJ1-3 and V is TRBV5-1, with D possibly TRBD1 on 5 matching bases. Germline values: CDR1 SGHRS, CDR2 YFSETQ. With 0 bases removed from V and 5 bases from J, the gap between germline ends came to 6 bases. The CDR3 totals 13 residues.

Written as DNA, the CDR3 is TGTGCCAGTGCCTCCGGGGTAGGCGCTGAAGCTTTCTTT. The encoded protein is CASASGVGAEAFF. This chain links TRBV19 with TRBJ1-1; D is undetermined. This CDR3 contains 13 residues. Germline CDR1 LNHDA, CDR2 SQIVND (reference sequence). V shed 8 bases and J shed 6 bases, with 16 bases lying between them.

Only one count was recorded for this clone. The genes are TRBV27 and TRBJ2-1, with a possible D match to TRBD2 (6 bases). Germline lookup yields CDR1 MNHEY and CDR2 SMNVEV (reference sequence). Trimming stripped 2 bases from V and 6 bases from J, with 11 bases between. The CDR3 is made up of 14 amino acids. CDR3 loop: CASSLVIAANEQFF. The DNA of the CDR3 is TGTGCCAGCAGTTTAGTAATAGCGGCCAATGAGCAGTTCTTC.

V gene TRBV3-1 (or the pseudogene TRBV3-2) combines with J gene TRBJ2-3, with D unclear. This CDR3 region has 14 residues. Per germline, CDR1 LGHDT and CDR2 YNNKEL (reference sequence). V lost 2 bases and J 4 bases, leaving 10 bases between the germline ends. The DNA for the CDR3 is TGTGCCAGCAGCCAACAAACTTCGGCAGATACGCAGTATTTT. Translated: CASSQQTSADTQYF.

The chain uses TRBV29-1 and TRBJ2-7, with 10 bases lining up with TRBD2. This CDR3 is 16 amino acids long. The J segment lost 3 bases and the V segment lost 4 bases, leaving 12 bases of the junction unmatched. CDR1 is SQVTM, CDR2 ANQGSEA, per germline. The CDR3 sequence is CSVVPYLLAGHYEQYF. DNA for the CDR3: TGCAGCGTTGTTCCTTACTTACTAGCGGGGCACTACGAGCAGTACTTC.

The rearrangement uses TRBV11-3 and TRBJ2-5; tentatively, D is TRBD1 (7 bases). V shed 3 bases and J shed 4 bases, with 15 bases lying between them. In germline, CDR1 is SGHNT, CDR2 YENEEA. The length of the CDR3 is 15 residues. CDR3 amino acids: CASSFGGGGGETQYF. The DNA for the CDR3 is TGTGCCAGCAGCTTTGGAGGGGGCGGAGGAGAGACCCAGTACTTC.